This entry features one TCR beta chain sequence. Its specificity is not known. The data are from a study of cytomegalovirus exposure and HLA in healthy donors. Findings of the study overall: Relative to the approximately 700-donor mean, N-insertions were reportedly fewer in an Asian-associated ancestry cluster in a later analysis. The study listed approximately 160 cytomegalovirus-associated TCR beta chains. In a later analysis, CMV-associated beta chains were mostly HLA-associated, it appeared. Per published accounts, TCR beta sequences correctly predicted the HLA-A and HLA-B alleles of most subjects.

Researchers ran the PCR with 60 Vbeta and 13 Jbeta primers. Data came from immunoSEQ multiplex PCR; TCRdb stores just in-frame clones and leaves some out. The data show 30,000 to 40,000 clones, over 60% seen once. Input material: PBMCs. This clonotype was sampled from a young man in good health and CMV-seronegative.

CDR3 sequence: CAISDRDRGGSGELFF. The CDR3 DNA reads TGTGCCATCAGTGACCGGGACAGGGGTGGGTCCGGGGAGCTGTTTTTT. The chain joins TRBV10-3 to TRBJ2-2, with 10 bases lining up with TRBD1. V shed 3 bases, J shed 6 bases, and the junction held 7 bases outside the gene matches. In germline, CDR1 is ENHRY, CDR2 SYGVKD. The CDR3 has 16 amino acids.